This is a list of T cell receptor beta chains from one sample in a study of T cell responses to AZD1222 COVID-19 vaccine. Sequencing was performed with immunoSEQ multiplex PCR; in TCRdb, only in-frame clones are kept and a portion is missing. The table records about 150,000 clones, about 91% of them present only once. The input for sequencing was peripheral blood, taken on day 0 of AZD1222 vaccination. These receptors all stem from an adult in good health. The CDR3 runs from the conserved cysteine through the conserved F or W. The D gene is left open where the match is weak. Size values are once, few and many counts, or a class for expanded clones, and some rows have none.

TRBV5-4	.	.	TRBJ2-3	TGTGCCAGCAGCTGGGCAGGGTCAGATACGCAGTATTTT	CASSWAGSDTQYF
TRBV2	.	.	TRBJ1-2	TGTGCCAGCAGTGAATTCCTTAACTATGGCTACACCTTC	CASSEFLNYGYTF
TRBV14	once	TRBD2	TRBJ2-7	TGTGCCAGCAGCGGCGGGAGTTCCTACGAGCAGTACTTC	CASSGGSSYEQYF
TRBV2	.	.	TRBJ2-5	TGTGCCAGCAGTTGGGGTCTGGGGGAGACCCAGTACTTC	CASSWGLGETQYF
TRBV9	.	.	TRBJ2-2	TGTGCCAGCAGCGTTGGCCTAGCGTTAGCCGGGGAGCTGTTTTTT	CASSVGLALAGELFF
TRBV11-2	.	.	TRBJ1-5	TGTGCCAGCAGCTATGCCTCGGGGGCGGAACACAATCAGCCCCAGCATTTT	CASSYASGAEHNQPQHF
TRBV6-1	.	TRBD1	TRBJ1-2	TGTGCCAGCAGTGAATCTGGTGGACAGGGCGCAAACTATGGCTACACCTTC	CASSESGGQGANYGYTF
TRBV5-5	.	.	TRBJ2-7	TGTGCCAGCAGCAGGGGATCTTCTAGCGATTTCTACGAGCAGTACTTC	CASSRGSSSDFYEQYF
TRBV6-5	.	TRBD1	TRBJ2-3	TGTGCCAGCAGTTCCGGACAGGGCACAGATACGCAGTATTTT	CASSSGQGTDTQYF
TRBV29-1	.	.	TRBJ2-5	TGCAGCGTTGTGTTTAATTCCCGAGGAGAGACCCAGTACTTC	CSVVFNSRGETQYF
TRBV25-1	.	.	TRBJ1-1	TGTGCCAGCAGAGGGGCAGGGTCGTACACTGAAGCTTTCTTT	CASRGAGSYTEAFF
TRBV7-6	.	.	TRBJ1-3	TGTGCCAGCAGCTTAGGACAGACCTACTATGGAAACACCATATATTTT	CASSLGQTYYGNTIYF
TRBV13	.	.	TRBJ2-2	TGTGCCAGCAGCTTAGGACAGGTCCGCACCGGGGAGCTGTTTTTT	CASSLGQVRTGELFF
TRBV7-9	.	.	TRBJ2-3	TGTGCCAGCAGCTCGCGACGGGTTACGCAGTATTTT	CASSSRRVTQYF
TRBV6-5	.	TRBD1	TRBJ1-3	TGTGCCAGCAGACCAGGGGGTGGAAACACCATATATTTT	CASRPGGGNTIYF
TRBV6-5	.	.	TRBJ1-2	TGTGCCAGTCAACTTAACTGGGCTAACTATGGCTACACCTTC	CASQLNWANYGYTF
TRBV6-6	.	TRBD1	TRBJ1-2	TGTGCCAGCAGTCCAACATCGGACAGGGGTTTTTATGGCTACACCTTC	CASSPTSDRGFYGYTF
TRBV19	.	.	TRBJ2-3	TGTGCCAGTAGTATTGGTACGCAGTATTTT	CASSIGTQYF
TRBV6-1	once	TRBD1	TRBJ1-3	TGTGCCAGCAGTGGAGGGGGCTTCTCCCCTTTACACTCTGGAAACACCATATATTTT	CASSGGGFSPLHSGNTIYF
TRBV4-3	.	.	TRBJ2-7	TGCGCCAGCAGCCAAGATCTGGACCCCCAAGTCCACGAGCAGTACTTC	CASSQDLDPQVHEQYF